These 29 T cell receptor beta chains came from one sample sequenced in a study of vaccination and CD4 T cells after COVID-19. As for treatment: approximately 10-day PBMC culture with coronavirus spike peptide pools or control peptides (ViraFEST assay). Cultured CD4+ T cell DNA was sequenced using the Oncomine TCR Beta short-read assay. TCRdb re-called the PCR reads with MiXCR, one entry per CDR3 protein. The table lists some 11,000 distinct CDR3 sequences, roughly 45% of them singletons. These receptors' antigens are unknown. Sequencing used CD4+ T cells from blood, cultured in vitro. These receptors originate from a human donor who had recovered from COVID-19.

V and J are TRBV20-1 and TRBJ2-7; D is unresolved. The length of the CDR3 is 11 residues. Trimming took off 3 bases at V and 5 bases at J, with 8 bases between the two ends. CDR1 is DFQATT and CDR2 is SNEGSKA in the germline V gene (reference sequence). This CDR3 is CSASGMDEQYF. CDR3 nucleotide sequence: TGCAGTGCTAGCGGAATGGACGAGCAGTACTTC.

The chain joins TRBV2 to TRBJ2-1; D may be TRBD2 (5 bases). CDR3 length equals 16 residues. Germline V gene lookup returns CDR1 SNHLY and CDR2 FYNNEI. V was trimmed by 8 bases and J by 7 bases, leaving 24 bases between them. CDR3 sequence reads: CASSRFSALGRNEQFF. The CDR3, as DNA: TGTGCCAGCTCTCGTTTTAGCGCCCTAGGGAGAAATGAGCAGTTCTTC.

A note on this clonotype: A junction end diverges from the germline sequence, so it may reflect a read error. CDR3 region: CSARVGLISTDTQYF. In nucleotides, the CDR3 is TGCAGTGCTAGAGTGGGACTGATAAGCACAGATACGCAGTACTTT. J is TRBJ2-3 and V is TRBV20-1; perhaps TRBD2 as D (6 bases). The CDR3 extends over 15 amino acids. Per germline, CDR1 DFQATT and CDR2 SNEGSKA (reference sequence).

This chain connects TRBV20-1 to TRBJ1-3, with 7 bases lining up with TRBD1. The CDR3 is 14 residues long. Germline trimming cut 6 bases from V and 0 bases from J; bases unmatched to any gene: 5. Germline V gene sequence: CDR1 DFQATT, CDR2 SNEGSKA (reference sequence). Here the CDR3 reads CSAQGGSSGNTIYF. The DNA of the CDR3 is TGCAGTGCCCAGGGGGGGTCCTCTGGAAACACCATATATTTT.

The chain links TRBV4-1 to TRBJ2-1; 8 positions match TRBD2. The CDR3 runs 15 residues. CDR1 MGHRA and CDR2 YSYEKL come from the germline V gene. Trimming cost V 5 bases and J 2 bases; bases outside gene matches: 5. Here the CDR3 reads CASSNSGGPYNEQFF. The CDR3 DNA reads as TGCGCCAGCAGCAACAGCGGGGGCCCCTACAATGAGCAGTTCTTC.

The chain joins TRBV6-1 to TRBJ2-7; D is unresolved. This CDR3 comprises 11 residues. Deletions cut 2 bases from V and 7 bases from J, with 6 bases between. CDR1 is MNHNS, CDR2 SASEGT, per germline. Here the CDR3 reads CASSETPEQYF. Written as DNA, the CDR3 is TGTGCCAGCAGTGAAACCCCTGAGCAGTACTTC.

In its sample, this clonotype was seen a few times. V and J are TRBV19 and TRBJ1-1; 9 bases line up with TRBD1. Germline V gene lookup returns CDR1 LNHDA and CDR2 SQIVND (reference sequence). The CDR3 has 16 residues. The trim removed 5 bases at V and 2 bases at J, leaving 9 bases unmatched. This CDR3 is CASSLFPDRGNTEAFF. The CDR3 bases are TGTGCCAGTAGTCTCTTCCCGGACAGGGGAAACACTGAAGCTTTCTTT. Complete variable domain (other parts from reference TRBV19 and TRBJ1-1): DGGITQSPKYLFRKEGQNVTLSCEQNLNHDAMYWYRQDPGQGLRLIYYSQIVNDFQKGDIAEGYSVSREKKESFPLTVTSAQKNPTAFYLCASSLFPDRGNTEAFFGQGTRLTVV.

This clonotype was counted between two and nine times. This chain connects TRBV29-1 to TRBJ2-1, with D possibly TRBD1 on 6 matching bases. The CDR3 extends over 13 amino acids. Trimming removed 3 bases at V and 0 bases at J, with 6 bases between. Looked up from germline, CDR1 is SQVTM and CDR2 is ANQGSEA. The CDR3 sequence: CSVEDSSYNEQFF. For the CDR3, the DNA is TGCAGCGTTGAGGACAGCTCCTACAATGAGCAGTTCTTC.

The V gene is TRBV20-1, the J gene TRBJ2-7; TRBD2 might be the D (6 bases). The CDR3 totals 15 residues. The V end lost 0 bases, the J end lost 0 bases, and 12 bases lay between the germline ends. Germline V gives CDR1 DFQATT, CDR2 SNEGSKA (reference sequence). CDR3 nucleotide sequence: TGCAGTGCTAGAGACGGAGGAGGGGCCTCCTACGAGCAGTACTTC. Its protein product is CSARDGGGASYEQYF.

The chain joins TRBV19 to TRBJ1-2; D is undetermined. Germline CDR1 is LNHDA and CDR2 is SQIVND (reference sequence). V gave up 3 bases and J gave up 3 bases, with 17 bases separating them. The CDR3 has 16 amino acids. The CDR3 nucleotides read TGTGCCAGTAGTATCGATACGGCAGGAGGTCACTATGGCTACACCTTC. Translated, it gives CASSIDTAGGHYGYTF.

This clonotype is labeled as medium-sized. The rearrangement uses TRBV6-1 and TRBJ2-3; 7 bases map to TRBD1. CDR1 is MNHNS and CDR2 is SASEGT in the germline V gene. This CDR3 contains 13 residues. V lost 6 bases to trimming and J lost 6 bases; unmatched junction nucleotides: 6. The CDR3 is CASRSTGMDTQYF. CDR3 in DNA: TGTGCCAGCAGATCGACAGGGATGGATACGCAGTATTTT.

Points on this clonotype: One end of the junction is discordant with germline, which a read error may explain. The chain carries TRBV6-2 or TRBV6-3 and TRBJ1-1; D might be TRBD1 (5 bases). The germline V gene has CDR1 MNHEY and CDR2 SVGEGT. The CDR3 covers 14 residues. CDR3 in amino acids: CASSYSGGNTEALF. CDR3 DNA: TGTGCCAGCAGTTACTCTGGGGGGAACACTGAAGCTCTCTTT.

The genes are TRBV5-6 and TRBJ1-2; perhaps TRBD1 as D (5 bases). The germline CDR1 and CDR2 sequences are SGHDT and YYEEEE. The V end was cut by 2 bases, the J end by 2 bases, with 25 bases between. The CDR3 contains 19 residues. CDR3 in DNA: TGTGCCAGCAGCTTTATGTACGGAAGGCCACAGGAGGAAAACTATGGCTACACCTTC. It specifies CASSFMYGRPQEENYGYTF.

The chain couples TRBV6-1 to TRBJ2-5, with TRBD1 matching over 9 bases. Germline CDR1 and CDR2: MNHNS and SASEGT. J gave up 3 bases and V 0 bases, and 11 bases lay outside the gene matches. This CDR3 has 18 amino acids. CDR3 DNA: TGTGCCAGCAGTGAAGCGACCGGGGGACAGGGACGGAAAGAGACCCAGTACTTC. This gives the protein CASSEATGGQGRKETQYF.

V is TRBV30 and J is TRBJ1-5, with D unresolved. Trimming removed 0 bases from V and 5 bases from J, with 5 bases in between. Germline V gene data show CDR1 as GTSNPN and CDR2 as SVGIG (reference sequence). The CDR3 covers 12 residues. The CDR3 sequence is CAWSVGDQPQHF. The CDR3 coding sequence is TGTGCCTGGAGTGTAGGTGATCAGCCCCAGCATTTT.

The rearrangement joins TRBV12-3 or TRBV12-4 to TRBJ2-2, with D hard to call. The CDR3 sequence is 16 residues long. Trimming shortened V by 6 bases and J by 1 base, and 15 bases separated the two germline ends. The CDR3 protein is CASSPTRSWNTGELFF. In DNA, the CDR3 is TGTGCCAGCAGCCCGACCCGGAGTTGGAACACCGGGGAGCTGTTTTTT.

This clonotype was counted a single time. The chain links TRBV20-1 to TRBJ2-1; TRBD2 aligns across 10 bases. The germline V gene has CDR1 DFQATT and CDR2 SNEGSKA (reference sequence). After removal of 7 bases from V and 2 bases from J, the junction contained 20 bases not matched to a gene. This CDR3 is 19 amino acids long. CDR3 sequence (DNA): TGCAGTGTTAGCCTGATGAGGGGTAGCGGGGGGTTCGCCTACAATGAGCAGTTCTTC. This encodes CSVSLMRGSGGFAYNEQFF.

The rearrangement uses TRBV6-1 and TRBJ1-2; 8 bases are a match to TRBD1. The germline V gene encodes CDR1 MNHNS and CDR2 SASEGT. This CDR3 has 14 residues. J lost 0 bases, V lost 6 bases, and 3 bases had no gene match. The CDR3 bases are TGTGCCAGCAGGGGACAGGAAGCTAACTATGGCTACACCTTC. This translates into CASRGQEANYGYTF.

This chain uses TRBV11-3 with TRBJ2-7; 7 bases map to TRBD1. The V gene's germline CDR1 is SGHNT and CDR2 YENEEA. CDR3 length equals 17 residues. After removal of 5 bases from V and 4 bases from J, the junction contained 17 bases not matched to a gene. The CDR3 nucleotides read TGTGCCAGCAGCCCTCCCCCTCGTACAGGGGTGAATTACGAGCAGTACTTC. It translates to CASSPPPRTGVNYEQYF.

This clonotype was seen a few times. The CDR3 protein is CSARPRVLNQPQHF. Here the CDR3 DNA reads TGCAGTGCTAGACCCCGGGTCCTCAATCAGCCCCAGCATTTT. The gene calls are TRBV20-1 and TRBJ1-5; D gene unclear. This CDR3 is built from 14 residues. Trimming pared 2 bases from V and 3 bases from J, leaving 11 bases between. CDR1 and CDR2 (germline): DFQATT, SNEGSKA (reference sequence).

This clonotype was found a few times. CDR3 amino acids: CASSASGGITEAFF. CDR3 bases: TGTGCCAGCAGTGCCTCGGGGGGTATCACTGAAGCTTTCTTT. The chain links TRBV2 to TRBJ1-1; D perhaps matches TRBD1 (5 bases). The germline V gene has CDR1 SNHLY and CDR2 FYNNEI. V was shortened by 4 bases and J by 4 bases, with 13 bases between the two germline ends. The CDR3 contains 14 residues.

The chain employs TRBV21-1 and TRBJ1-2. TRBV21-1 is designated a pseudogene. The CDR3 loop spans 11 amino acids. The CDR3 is CASSPRQDYTF. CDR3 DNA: TGTGCCAGCAGCCCTCGACAAGACTACACCTTC.

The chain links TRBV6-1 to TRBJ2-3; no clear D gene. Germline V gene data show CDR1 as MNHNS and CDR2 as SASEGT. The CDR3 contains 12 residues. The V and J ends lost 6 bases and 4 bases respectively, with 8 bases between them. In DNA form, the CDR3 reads TGTGCCAGCAGCTCGAATCCAGATACGCAGTATTTT. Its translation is CASSSNPDTQYF.

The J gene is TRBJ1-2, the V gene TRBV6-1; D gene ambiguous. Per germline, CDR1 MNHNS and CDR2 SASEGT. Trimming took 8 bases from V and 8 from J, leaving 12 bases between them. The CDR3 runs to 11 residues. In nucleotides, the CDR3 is TGTGCCAGCCACAGTGGCCGGGGCTACACCTTC. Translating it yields CASHSGRGYTF.

This chain's CDR3 is CASSQGSGKIVETQYF. The CDR3 DNA sequence: TGTGCCAGCAGCCAAGGGTCGGGGAAAATAGTAGAGACCCAGTACTTC. This chain connects TRBV21-1 to TRBJ2-5. TRBV21-1 is an annotated pseudogene. The CDR3 totals 16 residues.

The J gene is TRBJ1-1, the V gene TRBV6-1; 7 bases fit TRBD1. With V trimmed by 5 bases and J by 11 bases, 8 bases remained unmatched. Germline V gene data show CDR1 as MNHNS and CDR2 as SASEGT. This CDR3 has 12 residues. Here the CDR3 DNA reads TGTGCCAGCAGTAACCCGGGACAGAAGGCTTTCTTT. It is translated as CASSNPGQKAFF.

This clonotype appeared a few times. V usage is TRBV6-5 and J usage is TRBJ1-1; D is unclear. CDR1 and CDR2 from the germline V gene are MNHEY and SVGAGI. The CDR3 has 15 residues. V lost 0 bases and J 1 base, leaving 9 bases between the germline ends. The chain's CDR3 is CASSYSSSPNTEAFF. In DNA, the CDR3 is TGTGCCAGCAGTTACTCAAGTTCTCCGAACACTGAAGCTTTCTTT.

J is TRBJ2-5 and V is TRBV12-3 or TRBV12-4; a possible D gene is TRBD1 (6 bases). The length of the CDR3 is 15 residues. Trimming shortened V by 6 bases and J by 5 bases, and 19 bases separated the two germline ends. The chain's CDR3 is CASSALTGYGETQYF. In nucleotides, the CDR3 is TGTGCCAGCAGCGCACTAACAGGGTACGGTGAGACCCAGTACTTC.

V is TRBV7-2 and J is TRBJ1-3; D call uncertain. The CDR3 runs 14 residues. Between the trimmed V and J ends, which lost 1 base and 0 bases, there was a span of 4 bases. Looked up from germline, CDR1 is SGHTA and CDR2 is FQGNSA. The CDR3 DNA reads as TGTGCCAGCAGCTTAGGGGACTCTGGAAACACCATATATTTT. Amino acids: CASSLGDSGNTIYF.